The 13 T cell receptor beta chains reported below all come from one sample, sequenced in a study of CD8+ T cells in alopecia areata. Once RNA had been extracted, it was reverse transcribed into cDNA to act as the sequencing template. Profiled with immunoSEQ multiplex PCR; TCRdb holds only in-frame clones, not every one. Among a few hundred thousand clones listed, approximately 45% were seen once. The sample's treatment: oral pan-JAK inhibitor, 5-10 mg twice daily. Sequences were derived from CD4+ T cells sorted from blood, sampled around week 37, from a patient treated with tofacitinib. The receptors were sampled from a human donor with alopecia areata.

The chain uses TRBV6-1 and TRBJ2-5; no reliable D call. V lost 7 bases, J lost 0 bases, and 6 bases lay in between. Germline V gene sequence: CDR1 MNHNS, CDR2 SASEGT. The CDR3 contains 12 residues. CDR3 in DNA: TGTGCCAGCATTAGGAACCAAGAGACCCAGTACTTC. This gives the protein CASIRNQETQYF.

This chain links TRBV7-9 with TRBJ1-2; 9 bases are shared with TRBD1. The germline V gene has CDR1 SEHNR and CDR2 FQNEAQ (reference sequence). V lost 4 bases, J lost 5 bases, and 8 bases stayed unmatched. This CDR3 has 15 residues. The CDR3 region is CASSSTTGTGYGYTF. DNA of the CDR3: TGTGCCAGCAGCTCCACCACTGGGACAGGGTATGGCTACACCTTC. The whole variable domain, remainder taken from reference TRBV7-9 and TRBJ1-2, is DTGVSQNPRHKITKRGQNVTFRCDPISEHNRLYWYRQTLGQGPEFLTYFQNEAQLEKSRLLSDRFSAERPKGSFSTLEIQRTEQGDSAMYLCASSSTTGTGYGYTFGSGTRLTVV.

The chain has TRBV2 and TRBJ2-7; no reliable D call. The CDR3 runs 11 residues. The V gene lost 5 bases and the J gene lost 6 bases, with 8 bases spanning the gap. Germline V gene lookup returns CDR1 SNHLY and CDR2 FYNNEI. The CDR3 spells CASSSPGEQYF. The CDR3 nucleotides read TGTGCCAGCAGTTCCCCGGGCGAGCAGTACTTC.

This clone was seen more than once but under ten times. The rearrangement uses TRBV6-5 and TRBJ2-7; TRBD1 agrees at 7 bases. The CDR3 has 12 amino acids. Trimming removed 7 bases from V and 3 bases from J; junction bases left unmatched: 3. Germline CDR1 is MNHEY and CDR2 is SVGAGI. CDR3 nucleotides: TGTGCCAGCACCAGGGACAGCTACGAGCAGTACTTC. Its translation is CASTRDSYEQYF.

This clone was observed a few times. The gene calls are TRBV11-2 and TRBJ1-5; no definite D call. CDR1 and CDR2 (germline): SGHAT, FQNNGV. This CDR3 comprises 15 residues. The ends were cut back, 2 bases at V and 4 bases at J, with 12 bases in the middle. Here the CDR3 reads CASSLSGPTNQPQHF. The CDR3 DNA sequence: TGTGCCAGCAGCTTATCTGGACCCACAAATCAGCCCCAGCATTTT.

The gene calls are TRBV2 and TRBJ1-5; no clear D gene. Germline V CDR1 and CDR2: SNHLY, FYNNEI. The CDR3 is made up of 13 amino acids. V shed 10 bases and J shed 1 base, with 11 bases lying between them. The CDR3 DNA is TGTGCCACTCGCCAGGAGAGCAATCAGCCCCAGCATTTT. Amino acid sequence: CATRQESNQPQHF.

In its sample, this clone was seen a few times. This rearrangement joins TRBV29-1 to TRBJ2-2, with 7 bases that match TRBD1. V shed 6 bases and J 5 bases; nucleotides not matched to a gene: 9. From germline, CDR1 is SQVTM and CDR2 ANQGSEA. The CDR3 is 14 residues long. The CDR3 is CSVHGTASTGELFF. CDR3 coding DNA: TGCAGCGTGCATGGGACAGCCTCTACCGGGGAGCTGTTTTTT.

The V call is TRBV6-5, the J call TRBJ1-5; 7 bases align to TRBD1. Germline CDR1 is MNHEY and CDR2 is SVGAGI. This CDR3 is 13 amino acids long. With V trimmed by 7 bases and J by 7 bases, 7 bases remained unmatched. The CDR3 DNA reads as TGTGCCAGCAAGGACAGGTCAGGCCAGCCCCAGCATTTT. This gives the protein CASKDRSGQPQHF.

The chain recombines TRBV9 with TRBJ2-2; the D is unclear. Germline V gene lookup returns CDR1 SGDLS and CDR2 YYNGEE. The CDR3 spans 16 residues. Trimming pared 1 base from V and 1 base from J, leaving 11 bases between. In DNA, the CDR3 is TGTGCCAGCAGCGTAATCTCGTGGCAGAACACCGGGGAGCTGTTTTTT. Residues: CASSVISWQNTGELFF.

This clone was seen only a few times. The genes are TRBV6-6 and TRBJ2-3; TRBD1 aligns across 11 bases. The CDR3 contains 16 residues. CDR1 is MNHNY and CDR2 is SVGAGI in the germline V gene (reference sequence). The junction had 7 bases not matched to a gene; V was cut back by 4 bases and J by 4 bases. CDR3 protein: CASSSGQGATADTQYF. In nucleotides, the CDR3 is TGTGCCAGCAGTTCCGGACAGGGGGCGACGGCAGATACGCAGTATTTT.

The J gene is TRBJ2-1, the V gene TRBV15, with D hard to call. The CDR3 extends over 17 amino acids. The germline V gene encodes CDR1 LNHNV and CDR2 YYDKDF (reference sequence). Trimming removed 1 base from V and 7 bases from J, with 20 bases in between. The CDR3 nucleotides are TGTGCCACCAGCAGAGCCTACTCCGCGGCGTCTCGGAATGAGCAGTTCTTC. Protein product: CATSRAYSAASRNEQFF.

The chain couples TRBV10-3 to TRBJ2-3; 11 bases are shared with TRBD2. The V gene end was trimmed by 6 bases and the J gene end by 2 bases; junction bases not matched to a gene: 4. This CDR3 region has 15 residues. Germline V gene lookup returns CDR1 ENHRY and CDR2 SYGVKD. The CDR3 spells CAISGTSGNTDTQYF. CDR3 DNA sequence: TGTGCCATCAGCGGGACTAGCGGAAACACAGATACGCAGTATTTT.

The gene calls are TRBV7-2 and TRBJ1-1; D is perhaps TRBD1 (5 bases). The CDR3 has 13 residues. Germline values: CDR1 SGHTA, CDR2 FQGNSA. Trimming took off 6 bases at V and 5 bases at J, with 13 bases between the two ends. CDR3 DNA: TGTGCCAGCAGTCTCAACTGGGGGACTGAAGCTTTCTTT. Protein product: CASSLNWGTEAFF.